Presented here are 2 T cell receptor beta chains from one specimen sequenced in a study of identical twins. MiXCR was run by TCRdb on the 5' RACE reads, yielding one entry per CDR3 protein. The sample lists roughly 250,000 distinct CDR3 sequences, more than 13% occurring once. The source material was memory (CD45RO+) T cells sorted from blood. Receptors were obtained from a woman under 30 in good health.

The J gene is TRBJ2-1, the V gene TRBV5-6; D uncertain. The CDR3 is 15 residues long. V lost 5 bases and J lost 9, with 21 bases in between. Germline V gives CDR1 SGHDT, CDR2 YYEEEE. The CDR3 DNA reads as TGTGCCAGCAGACCCCCGTCCCTAACTCTGGGTGAGCAGTTCTTC. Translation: CASRPPSLTLGEQFF. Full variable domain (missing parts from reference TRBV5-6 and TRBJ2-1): DAGVTQSPTHLIKTRGQQVTLRCSPKSGHDTVSWYQQALGQGPQFIFQYYEEEERQRGNFPDRFSGHQFPNYSSELNVNALLLGDSALYLCASRPPSLTLGEQFFGPGTRLTVL.

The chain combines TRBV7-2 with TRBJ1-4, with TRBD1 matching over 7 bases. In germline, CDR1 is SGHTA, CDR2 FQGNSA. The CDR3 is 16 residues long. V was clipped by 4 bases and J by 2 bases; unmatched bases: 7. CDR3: CASSSGQLGTNEKLFF. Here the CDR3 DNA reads TGTGCCAGCAGCTCGGGACAGCTGGGCACTAATGAAAAACTGTTTTTT.